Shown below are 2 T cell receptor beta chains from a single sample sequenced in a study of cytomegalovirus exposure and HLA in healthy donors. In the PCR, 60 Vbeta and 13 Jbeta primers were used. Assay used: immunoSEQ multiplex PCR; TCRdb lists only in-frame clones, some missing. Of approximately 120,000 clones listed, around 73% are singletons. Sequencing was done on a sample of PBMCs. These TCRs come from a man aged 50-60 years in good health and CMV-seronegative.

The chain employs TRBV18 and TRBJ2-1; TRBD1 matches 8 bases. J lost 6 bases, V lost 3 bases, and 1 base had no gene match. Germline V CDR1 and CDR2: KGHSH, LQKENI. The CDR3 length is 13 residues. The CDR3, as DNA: TGTGCCAGCTCACCGACAGGGGCCAATGAGCAGTTCTTC. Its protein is CASSPTGANEQFF.

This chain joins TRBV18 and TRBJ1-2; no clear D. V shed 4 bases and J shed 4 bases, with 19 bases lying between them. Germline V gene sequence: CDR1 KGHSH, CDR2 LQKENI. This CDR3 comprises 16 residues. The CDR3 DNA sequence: TGTGCCAGCTCACGCTCGGGAATAGGATCGGCCTATGGCTACACCTTC. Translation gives CASSRSGIGSAYGYTF.